This TCR beta chain was captured in a study of blood T cell repertoires in COVID-19. V lost 1 base, J lost 3 bases, and 12 bases lay in between. CDR1 is MGHDK, CDR2 SYGVNS, per germline. The CDR3 spans 15 residues. Profiled with immunoSEQ multiplex PCR; TCRdb holds only in-frame clones, not every one. This sample carries roughly 71,000 clones, approximately 87% of them seen once, and the ten largest clones take 15% to 20%. The chain carries TRBV25-1 and TRBJ2-5, with D maybe TRBD2 (7 bases). Sequencing used peripheral blood. The receptor was derived from a woman aged 80 or over with acute or convalescent COVID-19. The CDR3 region is CASSEFGGGKETQYF. The CDR3 DNA follows: TGTGCCAGCAGTGAATTTGGGGGGGGCAAAGAGACCCAGTACTTC.